Listed below are T cell receptor beta chains from one sample, sequenced in a study of cytomegalovirus exposure and HLA in healthy donors. Repertoires were generated with immunoSEQ multiplex PCR, while TCRdb's copy carries only in-frame clones and drops some. The sample holds over 100,000 clones, more than 75% seen once. The sequenced material came from PBMCs. Every receptor here comes from a woman between 18 and 30 years old in good health and CMV-seropositive. CDR3s include the opening cysteine and the closing phenylalanine or tryptophan. The order of the fields is D gene, V gene, J gene, CDR3 length, clone size, CDR3 DNA, CDR3 protein. D genes are given only for firm matches. Some rows mark clone size as missing; the rest say once, few, many or name a class of expanded clone.

TRBD2	TRBV5-6	TRBJ2-2	15	-	TGTGCCAGCAGCCCCGGGAGGACGAACACCGGGGAGCTGTTTTTT	CASSPGRTNTGELFF
-	TRBV14	TRBJ1-4	15	-	TGTGCCAGCAGCCAAGGGTGGACAGCTAATGAAAAACTGTTTTTT	CASSQGWTANEKLFF
TRBD2	TRBV2	TRBJ2-7	16	-	TGTGCCAGCAGTGAAATGTCGGGACTAGCGGCCTACGAGCAGTACTTC	CASSEMSGLAAYEQYF
-	TRBV6-1	TRBJ1-2	11	-	TGTGCCAGCAGTGTATCAGGGCCCTACACCTTC	CASSVSGPYTF
-	TRBV5-6	TRBJ1-6	14	-	TGTGCCAGCAGCTTAGGGGGGGACACTTCACCCCTCCACTTT	CASSLGGDTSPLHF
TRBD2	TRBV19	TRBJ2-3	16	-	TGTGCCAGTAGTGCCCCGACTAGCGGGGGCCACGGTACGCAGTATTTT	CASSAPTSGGHGTQYF
-	TRBV19	TRBJ1-1	12	-	TGTGCCAGTACCCCTAGTAACGCTGAAGCTTTCTTT	CASTPSNAEAFF
TRBD2	TRBV28	TRBJ2-3	16	-	TGTGCCAGCAGTGAAATTAGCGGGAGCCTCCGGGATACGCAGTATTTT	CASSEISGSLRDTQYF
TRBD2	TRBV4-1	TRBJ2-3	18	-	TGCGCCAGCAGCCAAGATCCACCGACGGGGGGATATACAGATACGCAGTATTTT	CASSQDPPTGGYTDTQYF
TRBD2	TRBV11-2	TRBJ2-7	17	once	TGTGCCAGCAGCCTCGCCTCCCGGGCTAGCGGGCGCTACGAGCAGTACTTC	CASSLASRASGRYEQYF
TRBD1	TRBV2	TRBJ2-4	13	few	TGTGCCAGCAGTCAGCTCTTACAGGGGACTCAGTACTTC	CASSQLLQGTQYF
TRBD1	TRBV6-5	TRBJ2-7	15	-	TGTGCCAGCAGTTACGGGCAGGGGGCCTCCTACGAGCAGTACTTC	CASSYGQGASYEQYF
-	TRBV11-2	TRBJ1-5	14	-	TGTGCCAGCAGCTTATACGGAGGCAATCAGCCCCAGCATTTT	CASSLYGGNQPQHF
-	TRBV6-1	TRBJ2-7	13	-	TGTGCCAGCAGTGACCTGAGGAACTACGAGCAGTACTTC	CASSDLRNYEQYF
-	TRBV27	TRBJ2-1	11	-	TGTGCCACCCTGGGGGGCAATGAGCAGTTCTTC	CATLGGNEQFF
-	TRBV6-5	TRBJ1-2	13	-	TGTGCGGTTTTAAGGCGGATAAACTATGGCTACACCTTC	CAVLRRINYGYTF
-	TRBV7-9	TRBJ1-1	14	few	TGTGCCAGCAGCTTAATTCTAGGGGTCACTGAAGCTTTCTTT	CASSLILGVTEAFF
TRBD2	TRBV25-1	TRBJ2-7	14	-	TGTGCCAGCAGTGCTACTAGCGGGAGATCCGACCAGTACTTC	CASSATSGRSDQYF
-	TRBV11-2	TRBJ2-7	13	-	TGTGCCAGCAGCTTAGCGGGGGTGCGCGAGCAGTACTTC	CASSLAGVREQYF
TRBD1	TRBV28	TRBJ1-2	14	few	TGTGCCAGCAGTTCCTGGAGAACAGGGGACCGCTACACCTTC	CASSSWRTGDRYTF
TRBD2	TRBV10-1	TRBJ2-7	14	-	TGCGCCAGCAGTGAGTCCAGCGGGAGCGGTCAGCAGTACTTC	CASSESSGSGQQYF
-	TRBV9	TRBJ1-2	11	-	TGTGCCAGCAGCGGCCACCGGGGCTACACCTTC	CASSGHRGYTF
TRBD1	TRBV23-1	TRBJ2-6	16	-	TGCGCCAGCAGTCAATATAGGGGGCAAGGGGCCAACGTCCTGACTTTC	CASSQYRGQGANVLTF
TRBD1	TRBV5-1	TRBJ1-5	16	-	TGCGCCAGCAGCTTGGCCGGGACAGGGGGTGGTCAGCCCCAGCATTTT	CASSLAGTGGGQPQHF
TRBD1	TRBV19	TRBJ1-5	15	-	TGTGCCAGTAGTAGATCAGGGGGCTCTGGCCAGCCCCAGCATTTT	CASSRSGGSGQPQHF
-	TRBV6-5	TRBJ1-2	14	-	TGTGCCAGCAGGCCCGCAACAGTAAACTATGGCTACACCTTC	CASRPATVNYGYTF
TRBD1	TRBV7-9	TRBJ1-4	16	-	TGTGCCAGCAGCTTAGGACAGGGGGCGCAGAGTGAAAAACTGTTTTTT	CASSLGQGAQSEKLFF
-	TRBV6-1	TRBJ1-4	13	once	TGTGCCAGCAGTCTGGCAGCTAATGAAAAACTGTTTTTT	CASSLAANEKLFF
TRBD2	TRBV4-1	TRBJ2-1	17	-	TGCGCCAGCAGCCAAGAAGTGGCGGGAGGGTGGTACAATGAGCAGTTCTTC	CASSQEVAGGWYNEQFF
TRBD2	TRBV5-1	TRBJ2-7	15	-	TGCGCCAGCAGCTTGGTGGGCGGGAGTGGTTACGAGCAGTACTTC	CASSLVGGSGYEQYF
-	TRBV30	TRBJ2-5	12	-	TGTGCCTGGAACGGAGGGCAAGAGACCCAGTACTTC	CAWNGGQETQYF
TRBD2	TRBV6-6	TRBJ2-1	16	-	TGTGCCAGCAGTCGATCGACTAGCGGACCCTACAATGAGCAGTTCTTC	CASSRSTSGPYNEQFF
TRBD1	TRBV28	TRBJ2-1	15	-	TGTGCCAGCAGTTTAGAGCAGGGGGCTCTCTATGAGCAGTTCTTC	CASSLEQGALYEQFF
-	TRBV6-1	TRBJ1-4	15	-	TGTGCCAGCAGAGCCCTCCCGCCGGAGGGTGAAAAACTGTTTTTT	CASRALPPEGEKLFF
TRBD1	TRBV5-1	TRBJ2-1	18	-	TGCGCCAGCAGCTCCTCAGCCCTCCCGGGACAGGCCAGGAATGAGCAGTTCTTC	CASSSSALPGQARNEQFF
-	TRBV30	TRBJ2-2	15	-	TGTGCCTGGATACTCGGGGGAAGGAACACCGGGGAGCTGTTTTTT	CAWILGGRNTGELFF
-	TRBV5-4	TRBJ2-7	11	-	TGTGCCAGCAGTAGTTCCTACGAGCAGTACTTC	CASSSSYEQYF
-	TRBV2	TRBJ1-6	14	once	TGTGCCAGCAGCGGGGATAGGAATAATTCACCCCTCCACTTT	CASSGDRNNSPLHF
-	TRBV19	TRBJ1-2	16	-	TGTGCCAGTAGTCCCCTTTTCGGGGGGGCCAACTATGGCTACACCTTC	CASSPLFGGANYGYTF
TRBD1	TRBV6-5	TRBJ2-1	15	few	TGTGCCAGCGGAGAGGGGGCCGGCTCCTACAATGAGCAGTTCTTC	CASGEGAGSYNEQFF
TRBD1	TRBV28	TRBJ1-5	17	-	TGTGCCAGCAGTTTCCTCAAGGCGGACAGGGGGAATCAGCCCCAGCATTTT	CASSFLKADRGNQPQHF
-	TRBV27	TRBJ1-2	14	-	TGTGCCAGCAGCACAATAAGAGGAGGGTATGGCTACACCTTC	CASSTIRGGYGYTF
-	TRBV12-2	TRBJ2-3	12	few	TGTGCAAGTCGCCCCGAGTCTGTTACGCAGTATTTT	CASRPESVTQYF
TRBD1	TRBV30	TRBJ1-5	13	-	TGTGCCTGGGGACAGGGACTAAATCAGCCCCAGCATTTT	CAWGQGLNQPQHF
-	TRBV15	TRBJ2-4	13	-	TGTGCCACCAGCGCGGGGTCTTTGGTCATTCAGTACTTC	CATSAGSLVIQYF
TRBD2	TRBV4-2	TRBJ2-3	14	-	TGTGCCAGCAGCCAGCGGGAGGGCCGGGATACGCAGTATTTT	CASSQREGRDTQYF
TRBD2	TRBV4-1	TRBJ2-1	18	once	TGCGCCAGCAGCCAAGATCTGGTAGCGGGGCGCTCCTACAATGAGCAGTTCTTC	CASSQDLVAGRSYNEQFF
-	TRBV27	TRBJ1-1	17	-	TGTGCCAGCAGTTTATCCACAGTGTCTACCCCTCCGGCTGAAGCTTTCTTT	CASSLSTVSTPPAEAFF
-	TRBV28	TRBJ1-2	12	-	TGTGCCAGCACTGTAGGGGAGGATGGCTACACCTTC	CASTVGEDGYTF
TRBD2	TRBV7-9	TRBJ2-7	14	-	TGTGCCAGCAGCTCCGGGGGGGCGAGCTACGAGCAGTACTTC	CASSSGGASYEQYF
-	TRBV28	TRBJ1-2	13	-	TGTGCCAGTACCCTTACAGTGGGTTATGGCTACACCTTC	CASTLTVGYGYTF
TRBD1	TRBV5-6	TRBJ1-4	16	-	TGTGCCAGCAGCGTGGACAGGGGGGTGAAAAATGAAAAACTGTTTTTT	CASSVDRGVKNEKLFF
-	TRBV2	TRBJ2-2	13	few	TGTGCCAGCACCATACTTCGGGGCGGGGAGCTGTTTTTT	CASTILRGGELFF
TRBD2	TRBV5-1	TRBJ2-3	16	-	TGCGCCAGCAGCCCTCAGGGACTAGCGGGAGTAGATACGCAGTATTTT	CASSPQGLAGVDTQYF
TRBD1	TRBV13	TRBJ2-5	15	-	TGTGCCAGCACCGTGGACAGGGGGCCCCAAGAGACCCAGTACTTC	CASTVDRGPQETQYF
TRBD1	TRBV2	TRBJ2-5	16	-	TGTGCCAGCAGGTATTTGGGACAGGAGTACCAAGAGACCCAGTACTTC	CASRYLGQEYQETQYF
-	TRBV12-5	TRBJ2-7	13	-	TGTGCTAGTGGTTTGGTAGGGGGATACGAGCAGTACTTC	CASGLVGGYEQYF
-	TRBV7-3	TRBJ1-3	13	-	TGTGCCAGCAGCATCGACAGGCGAAACACCATATATTTT	CASSIDRRNTIYF
TRBD2	TRBV6-1	TRBJ2-2	12	-	TGTGCCAGCAAACGGGGGGCCGGGGAGCTGTTTTTT	CASKRGAGELFF
TRBD1	TRBV5-1	TRBJ1-1	14	-	TGCGCCAGCATACCCGGCCAGGGGGCCACTGAAGCTTTCTTT	CASIPGQGATEAFF